This record covers a single TCR beta chain. The target antigen is unknown. V was trimmed by 3 bases and J by 6 bases, leaving 4 bases between them. CDR3 length: 11 residues. The germline V gene has CDR1 MDHEN and CDR2 SYDVKM. The PCR made use of 60 Vbeta and 13 Jbeta primers. Assay: immunoSEQ multiplex PCR; the TCRdb copy retains only in-frame clones and omits some. This sample's table reports some 200,000 clones. This record belongs to a study of cytomegalovirus exposure and HLA in healthy donors. The study's findings and limits: Near-uniform donor sequencing depth was presumed by presence/absence analyses.

Healthy bone marrow donors supplied every sample. Likely unrecorded immune exposures existed in these nominally healthy donors. The clonotype comes from a man in his thirties or forties in good health and CMV-seronegative. Specimen: PBMCs. The chain combines TRBV28 with TRBJ2-3, with D hard to call. The CDR3 spells CASSFRDTQYF. CDR3 nucleotide sequence: TGTGCCAGCAGTTTCAGGGATACGCAGTATTTT.